The 13 T cell receptor beta chains reported below all come from one sample, sequenced in a study of T cell responses to AZD1222 COVID-19 vaccine. Method: immunoSEQ multiplex PCR; TCRdb's copy keeps in-frame clones and lacks some. The sample includes 95,000 to 150,000 clones, 85% to 90% of them seen just once. This specimen was peripheral blood, taken on day 0 of AZD1222 vaccination. These receptors were collected from an adult in good health.

The chain is built from TRBV28 and TRBJ2-2; 11 bases line up with TRBD2. V trimming: 8 bases; J trimming: 6 bases; junction bases outside the gene matches: 8. The CDR3 runs 15 residues. Per germline, CDR1 MDHEN and CDR2 SYDVKM. CDR3 amino acids: CASCLTSGMAGELFF. The CDR3 nucleotides read TGTGCCAGCTGCTTGACTAGCGGGATGGCCGGGGAGCTGTTTTTT. Filled out from reference TRBV28 and TRBJ2-2, the complete variable domain reads DVKVTQSSRYLVKRTGEKVFLECVQDMDHENMFWYRQDPGLGLRLIYFSYDVKMKEKGDIPEGYSVSREKKERFSLILESASTNQTSMYLCASCLTSGMAGELFFGEGSRLTVL.

The sample holds one count of this clone. The chain couples TRBV2 to TRBJ1-1, with no clear D. With 7 bases removed from V and 8 bases from J, the gap between germline ends came to 11 bases. This CDR3 is 11 amino acids long. In germline, CDR1 is SNHLY, CDR2 FYNNEI. CDR3 region: CASIASREAFF. The CDR3 DNA reads TGTGCCAGCATCGCCAGCAGGGAAGCTTTCTTT.

The CDR3 bases are TGTGCCAGCAGCCAAGAACCCACCCGGGACAGGGGAAGGCACGAGCAGTACTTC. This translates into CASSQEPTRDRGRHEQYF. The chain employs TRBV3-1 (or the pseudogene TRBV3-2) and TRBJ2-7, with 10 bases fitting TRBD1. V was pared by 0 bases and J by 5 bases, with 13 bases of the junction left unmatched. The CDR3 length is 18 residues. Germline V CDR1 and CDR2: LGHDT, YNNKEL (reference sequence).

The chain joins TRBV19 to TRBJ2-5; 7 bases map to TRBD1. V gave up 5 bases and J gave up 0 bases; unmatched junction bases: 9. The CDR3 has 16 amino acids. The germline V gene has CDR1 LNHDA and CDR2 SQIVND (reference sequence). The CDR3 coding sequence is TGTGCCAGTAGTCCCGGGACAGACCAGTACCAAGAGACCCAGTACTTC. This sequence encodes CASSPGTDQYQETQYF.

This chain joins TRBV7-9 and TRBJ1-2; 7 positions match TRBD1. Germline V gene lookup returns CDR1 SEHNR and CDR2 FQNEAQ (reference sequence). V trimming: 4 bases; J trimming: 5 bases; junction bases outside the gene matches: 10. The CDR3 is 15 residues long. Here the CDR3 reads CASSSSGTEIYGYTF. In nucleotides, the CDR3 is TGTGCCAGCAGCTCTTCCGGGACAGAGATTTATGGCTACACCTTC. The variable domain in full, completed from reference TRBV7-9 and TRBJ1-2, reads DTGVSQNPRHKITKRGQNVTFRCDPISEHNRLYWYRQTLGQGPEFLTYFQNEAQLEKSRLLSDRFSAERPKGSFSTLEIQRTEQGDSAMYLCASSSSGTEIYGYTFGSGTRLTVV.

This rearrangement joins TRBV27 to TRBJ2-7, with D unresolved. Germline V lookup: CDR1 MNHEY, CDR2 SMNVEV (reference sequence). The CDR3 length is 14 residues. V dropped 1 base and J dropped 2 bases, with 9 bases sitting between them. The CDR3 bases are TGTGCCAGCAGTTTATGGGCAGTCCCCTACGAGCAGTACTTC. Protein product: CASSLWAVPYEQYF.

The chain recombines TRBV7-2 with TRBJ2-2; TRBD2 aligns across 7 bases. In germline, CDR1 is SGHTA, CDR2 FQGNSA. V lost 5 bases and J lost 5; bases outside the gene matches: 11. The CDR3 has 16 residues. The CDR3 reads CASSQPGGGRTGELFF. The CDR3 nucleotides are TGTGCCAGCAGCCAACCGGGGGGAGGGCGAACCGGGGAGCTGTTTTTT. The whole variable domain, remainder taken from reference TRBV7-2 and TRBJ2-2, is GAGVSQSPSNKVTEKGKDVELRCDPISGHTALYWYRQSLGQGLEFLIYFQGNSAPDKSGLPSDRFSAERTGGSVSTLTIQRTQQEDSAVYLCASSQPGGGRTGELFFGEGSRLTVL.

The chain joins TRBV6-5 to TRBJ2-2; the D is unclear. V lost 6 bases, J lost 6 bases, and 11 bases lay in between. The CDR3 is 13 residues long. The germline V gene encodes CDR1 MNHEY and CDR2 SVGAGI. CDR3 nucleotides: TGTGCCAGCAGACCTAGGACGGCCGGGGAGCTGTTTTTT. Translated: CASRPRTAGELFF.

This sequence joins TRBV5-1 and TRBJ2-3, with unresolved D. The CDR3 spans 13 residues. Germline V gene data show CDR1 as SGHRS and CDR2 as YFSETQ. Trimming left V 4 bases short and J 2 bases short, with 8 bases between. CDR3 nucleotides: TGCGCCAGCAGCATGGGCAACACAGATACGCAGTATTTT. The encoded protein is CASSMGNTDTQYF. The full variable domain, in which reference TRBV5-1 and TRBJ2-3 provide the parts outside the CDR3, is KAGVTQTPRYLIKTRGQQVTLSCSPISGHRSVSWYQQTPGQGLQFLFEYFSETQRNKGNFPGRFSGRQFSNSRSEMNVSTLELGDSALYLCASSMGNTDTQYFGPGTRLTVL.

The chain recombines TRBV11-3 with TRBJ2-2, with 10 bases lining up with TRBD1. Germline loops: CDR1 SGHNT, CDR2 YENEEA. The CDR3 length is 16 residues. V was clipped by 1 base and J by 4 bases; unmatched bases: 3. CDR3 sequence reads: CASSLARTGGTGELFF. The CDR3 region has the DNA TGTGCCAGCAGCTTAGCGAGGACAGGGGGCACCGGGGAGCTGTTTTTT.

This sequence joins TRBV7-3 and TRBJ1-2, with a possible D match to TRBD1 (5 bases). The germline V gene has CDR1 SGHTA and CDR2 FQGTGA. With 5 bases removed from V and 10 bases from J, the gap between germline ends came to 20 bases. The CDR3 contains 14 residues. CDR3 sequence (DNA): TGTGCCAGCAGCCCCCGGGGCACCGGGCATGCCTACACCTTC. The encoded protein is CASSPRGTGHAYTF.

The chain employs TRBV27 and TRBJ1-2; no definite D call. V was clipped by 4 bases and J by 1 base, with 10 bases between them. The germline gives CDR1 MNHEY, CDR2 SMNVEV (reference sequence). The CDR3 is made up of 14 amino acids. The CDR3 loop reads CASSSYSVNYGYTF. CDR3 nucleotide sequence: TGTGCCAGCAGTTCGTACAGCGTTAACTATGGCTACACCTTC.

The chain links TRBV29-1 to TRBJ2-3; no clear D gene. CDR1 and CDR2 (germline): SQVTM, ANQGSEA. The length of the CDR3 is 13 residues. Trimming took 4 bases from V and 2 from J, leaving 10 bases between them. CDR3 sequence: CSVGRPSTDTQYF. The CDR3 bases are TGCAGCGTTGGCAGGCCGTCCACAGATACGCAGTATTTT.